A single sample gave rise to the 32 T cell receptor beta chains below, sequenced in a study of regulatory T cells in long-lasting Graves disease. The authors built TCR beta libraries using iRepertoire HTBI primers and Arm-PCR of CDR3 regions. TCRdb reprocessed the multiplex PCR reads with MiXCR, giving one entry per CDR3 protein. The table shows 600,000 to 650,000 distinct CDR3 sequences, with roughly 15% occurring only once. Regarding time point: newly diagnosed GD, antithyroid drugs for less than 3 months. The authors made the TCR library using RNA they extracted from PBMCs. The same data also contributed to another study, on T cells in Graves' hyperthyroidism and ophthalmopathy.

Specimen: peripheral blood mononuclear cells (PBMCs), collected at new diagnosis, from a patient treated with antithyroid drugs. Receptors originate from a woman aged 25-40 years with Graves disease.

In this sample, this clonotype turned up many times. This chain joins TRBV7-9 and TRBJ2-2; TRBD2 might be the D (5 bases). The CDR3 loop spans 12 amino acids. Germline CDR1 and CDR2: SEHNR and FQNEAQ (reference sequence). V lost 10 bases to trimming and J lost 5 bases, with 11 bases between them. In DNA form, the CDR3 reads TGTGCCACCTACAGAGGGACCGGGGAGCTGTTTTTT. This gives the protein CATYRGTGELFF.

This clonotype was recorded at least ten times. V gene TRBV11-3 combines with J gene TRBJ2-7; D call uncertain. Trimming took off 5 bases at V and 3 bases at J, with 11 bases between the two ends. The CDR3 is made up of 13 amino acids. Germline CDR1 and CDR2: SGHNT and YENEEA. CDR3: CASSRNNYYEQYF. The DNA of the CDR3 is TGTGCCAGCAGCAGAAACAACTACTACGAGCAGTACTTC.

Of note for this clonotype: A junction boundary mismatches the germline segment, possibly from a read error. The chain recombines TRBV4-1 with TRBJ2-1; 8 bases align to TRBD1. The CDR3 length is 17 residues. CDR1 and CDR2 (germline): MGHRA, YSYEKL. CDR3 DNA: TGCCCCAGCAGCCCTCGGACAGGGTGGTTTGGGGACAATGAGCAGTTCTTC. Encoded protein: CPSSPRTGWFGDNEQFF.

This clonotype was observed a handful of times. The V gene is TRBV19, the J gene TRBJ1-2; a weak D match, TRBD1 (6 bases). CDR3 length: 12 residues. Trimming removed 9 bases at V and 8 bases at J, with 16 bases between. Germline V lookup: CDR1 LNHDA, CDR2 SQIVND (reference sequence). In nucleotides, the CDR3 is TGTGCCAGCGGTAGGACAGCGGAAGGCTACACCTTC. This encodes CASGRTAEGYTF. The full variable domain, completed using reference TRBV19 and TRBJ1-2, is DGGITQSPKYLFRKEGQNVTLSCEQNLNHDAMYWYRQDPGQGLRLIYYSQIVNDFQKGDIAEGYSVSREKKESFPLTVTSAQKNPTAFYLCASGRTAEGYTFGSGTRLTVV.

This clonotype has only a few counts. The chain has TRBV5-1 and TRBJ1-1; unclear D gene. This CDR3 is 15 amino acids long. Trimming cost V 4 bases and J 6 bases, with 19 bases left between them. Germline V gives CDR1 SGHRS, CDR2 YFSETQ. This CDR3 reads CASSPRSSDWAEAFF. CDR3 nucleotides: TGCGCCAGCAGCCCAAGGTCTTCCGATTGGGCTGAAGCTTTCTTT.

At least ten counts were recorded for this clonotype. The chain's CDR3 is CASASSARSGYNSPLHF. The CDR3 DNA reads as TGTGCCAGCGCCTCATCCGCCAGGAGCGGCTATAATTCACCCCTCCACTTT. The chain has TRBV27 and TRBJ1-6; D not certain. The CDR3 loop spans 17 amino acids. Germline CDR1 is MNHEY and CDR2 is SMNVEV (reference sequence). V lost 8 bases and J lost 3, with 20 bases in between.

This clonotype was seen ten or more times. The chain has TRBV19 and TRBJ2-1, with D perhaps matching TRBD2 (6 bases). With 4 bases removed from V and 1 base from J, the gap between germline ends came to 11 bases. The V gene's germline CDR1 is LNHDA and CDR2 SQIVND (reference sequence). CDR3 length equals 15 residues. Written as DNA, the CDR3 is TGTGCCAGTAGTAAGACTAGTCTTTCCTACAATGAGCAGTTCTTC. Translating gives CASSKTSLSYNEQFF.

The chain couples TRBV11-3 to TRBJ2-2, with 9 positions matching TRBD2. V shed 5 bases and J 3 bases; nucleotides not matched to a gene: 10. From germline, CDR1 is SGHNT and CDR2 YENEEA. This CDR3 has 17 residues. The DNA of the CDR3 is TGTGCCAGCAGCCCCTCTCGCGGGAGGGCCGACACCGGGGAGCTGTTTTTT. Translating gives CASSPSRGRADTGELFF.

The table lists this clonotype with many counts. The chain employs TRBV18 and TRBJ1-6, with a weak D call TRBD1 (6 bases). Germline assignment: CDR1 KGHSH and CDR2 LQKENI. Trimming removed 2 bases at V and 10 bases at J, with 12 bases between. The CDR3 has 14 amino acids. The CDR3 bases are TGTGCCAGCTCACCAACAGGGATTGGATCACCCCTCCACTTT. This encodes CASSPTGIGSPLHF.

This clonotype showed up just a few times. The chain links TRBV28 to TRBJ2-3; D remains unclear. The germline CDR1 and CDR2 sequences are MDHEN and SYDVKM. The CDR3 spans 13 residues. V lost 11 bases, J lost 0 bases, and 12 bases lay in between. CDR3 protein: CAGRRVSTDTQYF. Written as DNA, the CDR3 is TGTGCCGGTCGAAGGGTAAGCACAGATACGCAGTATTTT.

This clonotype was counted between two and nine times. The V and J genes are TRBV20-1 and TRBJ2-5, with TRBD2 as a possible D gene (6 bases). The CDR3 extends over 14 amino acids. CDR1 DFQATT and CDR2 SNEGSKA come from the germline V gene (reference sequence). Between the trimmed V and J ends, which lost 2 bases and 2 bases, there was a span of 12 bases. The DNA for the CDR3 is TGCAGTGCTAGATCGGGGGACTTTCAAGAGACCCAGTACTTC. Translation: CSARSGDFQETQYF.

The rearrangement joins TRBV20-1 to TRBJ2-7; possibly TRBD2 for D (6 bases). The germline gives CDR1 DFQATT, CDR2 SNEGSKA (reference sequence). This CDR3 is built from 12 residues. Trimming removed 5 bases at V and 2 bases at J, with 10 bases between. This CDR3 is CSAVSGPYEQYF. DNA for the CDR3: TGCAGTGCTGTCAGCGGGCCCTACGAGCAGTACTTC.

This clonotype was found many times. This sequence joins TRBV28 and TRBJ2-7; TRBD2 might be the D (5 bases). Trimming left V 2 bases short and J 5 bases short, with 7 bases between. This CDR3 is built from 12 residues. Looked up from germline, CDR1 is MDHEN and CDR2 is SYDVKM. The CDR3 DNA reads as TGTGCCAGCAGTTTACGGGGAAACGAGCAGTACTTC. Amino acid sequence: CASSLRGNEQYF.

This clonotype was detected only a few times. The chain joins TRBV10-3 to TRBJ2-5; a weak D match, TRBD1 (7 bases). Trimming stripped 4 bases from V and 5 bases from J, with 11 bases between. This CDR3 comprises 13 residues. Germline CDR1 ENHRY, CDR2 SYGVKD. CDR3 region: CAISGQGGETQYF. CDR3 DNA sequence: TGTGCCATCAGTGGACAGGGAGGCGAGACCCAGTACTTC.

This clonotype was counted at least ten times. V gene TRBV7-8 combines with J gene TRBJ2-3; D uncertain. The CDR3 has 14 residues. Looked up from germline, CDR1 is SGHVS and CDR2 is FQNEAQ. The V end was cut by 5 bases, the J end by 0 bases, with 9 bases between. The CDR3 coding sequence is TGTGCCAGCAGCGAAGAAACTAGCACAGATACGCAGTATTTT. Amino acid sequence: CASSEETSTDTQYF. Looking up the rest from reference TRBV7-8 and TRBJ2-3 gives the full variable domain: GAGVSQSPRYKVAKRGQDVALRCDPISGHVSLFWYQQALGQGPEFLTYFQNEAQLDKSGLPSDRFFAERPEGSVSTLKIQRTQQEDSAVYLCASSEETSTDTQYFGPGTRLTVL.

This clonotype appeared many times. The chain has TRBV6-1 and TRBJ2-1; tentative D call: TRBD2 (6 bases). The CDR3 has 14 residues. Between the trimmed V and J ends, which lost 0 bases and 3 bases, there was a span of 6 bases. The germline CDR1 and CDR2 sequences are MNHNS and SASEGT. CDR3 DNA: TGTGCCAGCAGTGAAGCGGAGGGCTACAATGAGCAGTTCTTC. This sequence encodes CASSEAEGYNEQFF.

This clonotype was counted ten times or more. The chain links TRBV12-3 or TRBV12-4 to TRBJ1-6, with D perhaps matching TRBD1 (6 bases). Trimming pared 7 bases from V and 10 bases from J, leaving 20 bases between. CDR3 length equals 15 residues. This chain's CDR3 is CASTFRGGTGSPLHF. CDR3 DNA sequence: TGTGCCAGCACCTTTAGAGGGGGAACGGGATCACCCCTCCACTTT.

In its sample, this clonotype was seen many times. The rearrangement joins TRBV6-1 to TRBJ2-7; 9 nucleotides line up with TRBD1. The CDR3 is made up of 15 amino acids. From germline, CDR1 is MNHNS and CDR2 SASEGT. V trimming: 6 bases; J trimming: 2 bases; junction bases outside the gene matches: 8. CDR3 nucleotide sequence: TGTGCCAGCAGCCTGGACAGGGGCTCAACCTACGAGCAGTACTTC. It specifies CASSLDRGSTYEQYF.

Many counts were recorded for this clonotype. The chain employs TRBV20-1 and TRBJ1-2, with 7 positions matching TRBD1. The CDR3 spans 14 residues. Germline loops: CDR1 DFQATT, CDR2 SNEGSKA (reference sequence). The trim removed 8 bases at V and 6 bases at J, leaving 15 bases unmatched. This CDR3 reads CSPLDPRTGNGYTF. CDR3 nucleotide sequence: TGCAGTCCCTTAGACCCCCGGACAGGCAATGGCTACACCTTC.

This clonotype was recorded at least ten times. This rearrangement joins TRBV7-2 to TRBJ1-1; D is undetermined. Germline V CDR1 and CDR2: SGHTA, FQGNSA. The CDR3 is made up of 14 amino acids. V lost 10 bases to trimming and J lost 6 bases, with 21 bases between them. The DNA for the CDR3 is TGTGCCACCTCAAGCCGAGATCTTCACGCTGAAGCTTTCTTT. This codes for CATSSRDLHAEAFF. The whole variable domain, filled in from reference TRBV7-2 and TRBJ1-1, reads GAGVSQSPSNKVTEKGKDVELRCDPISGHTALYWYRQSLGQGLEFLIYFQGNSAPDKSGLPSDRFSAERTGGSVSTLTIQRTQQEDSAVYLCATSSRDLHAEAFFGQGTRLTVV.

This clonotype appeared many times. V gene TRBV28 combines with J gene TRBJ1-2, with unresolved D. In germline, CDR1 is MDHEN, CDR2 SYDVKM. This CDR3 spans 14 amino acids. Trimming took off 4 bases at V and 7 bases at J, with 16 bases between the two ends. CDR3 coding DNA: TGTGCCAGCAGTTACCAGGACCCTATTAGTGGCTACACCTTC. It translates to CASSYQDPISGYTF.

This chain uses TRBV7-6 with TRBJ1-3, with a possible D match to TRBD1 (5 bases). The CDR3 is 16 residues long. The ends were cut back, 5 bases at V and 1 base at J, with 15 bases in the middle. Looked up from germline, CDR1 is SGHVS and CDR2 is FNYEAQ. The CDR3 protein is CASSHTLRGSGNTIYF. DNA for the CDR3: TGTGCCAGCAGCCATACTTTGAGGGGATCTGGAAACACCATATATTTT.

This clonotype appeared many times. The chain has TRBV2 and TRBJ2-3; 8 bases are a match to TRBD1. The ends lost 6 bases at V and 4 bases at J; junction bases unmatched: 9. Germline values: CDR1 SNHLY, CDR2 FYNNEI. This CDR3 has 15 amino acids. CDR3 loop: CASSERTGKADTQYF. Here the CDR3 DNA reads TGTGCCAGCAGCGAACGGACAGGGAAGGCAGATACGCAGTATTTT.

In its sample, this clonotype was seen many times. The chain joins TRBV12-3 or TRBV12-4 to TRBJ1-5; possibly TRBD1 for D (5 bases). Trimming removed 4 bases at V and 5 bases at J, with 15 bases between. The CDR3 extends over 15 amino acids. In DNA, the CDR3 is TGTGCCAGCAGTTCCCGGGACGGGACGTATCAGCCCCAGCATTTT. This gives the protein CASSSRDGTYQPQHF.

This clonotype has at least ten counts. The chain has TRBV6-1 and TRBJ1-5; TRBD1 matches at 11 bases. The V and J ends lost 6 bases and 4 bases, in that order; junction bases with no gene match: 5. CDR3 length: 15 residues. Germline assignment: CDR1 MNHNS and CDR2 SASEGT. In DNA form, the CDR3 reads TGTGCCAGCAGCCGGACAGGGGGCAGTAATCAGCCCCAGCATTTT. It yields the protein CASSRTGGSNQPQHF.

This clonotype has a count of ten or more. This chain uses TRBV28 with TRBJ1-2, with unresolved D. The length of the CDR3 is 14 residues. The germline V and J ends were trimmed by 4 bases and 8 bases, with 17 bases remaining between them. Germline V gives CDR1 MDHEN, CDR2 SYDVKM. The CDR3 coding sequence is TGTGCCAGCAGTTCCCTTGGTGGGTATGAAGGCTACACCTTC. Protein sequence: CASSSLGGYEGYTF.

This clonotype appeared a few times. This sequence joins TRBV5-5 and TRBJ2-5; 7 positions match TRBD2. Germline CDR1 SGHKS, CDR2 YYEKEE (reference sequence). The junction had 19 bases not matched to a gene; V was cut back by 4 bases and J by 7 bases. This CDR3 region has 17 residues. The CDR3 sequence: CASSRQNRGDVWGTQYF. The CDR3 region has the DNA TGTGCCAGCAGCAGACAAAACCGGGGGGACGTATGGGGGACCCAGTACTTC.

The sample holds a few counts of this clonotype. The chain has TRBV3-1 and TRBJ2-3; D not resolved. This CDR3 has 12 amino acids. Trimming removed 3 bases at V and 2 bases at J, with 3 bases between. Germline V gene sequence: CDR1 LGHDT, CDR2 YNNKEL (reference sequence). In DNA form, the CDR3 reads TGTGCCAGCAGCCACATCACAGATACGCAGTATTTT. It encodes CASSHITDTQYF.

This clonotype was counted ten times or more. This chain joins TRBV12-3 or TRBV12-4 and TRBJ2-7, with a possible D match to TRBD1 (5 bases). The germline V and J ends were trimmed by 6 bases and 0 bases, with 9 bases remaining between them. The CDR3 is 13 residues long. In DNA, the CDR3 is TGTGCCAGCAGCCCGGACAACTCCTACGAGCAGTACTTC. This codes for CASSPDNSYEQYF.

The table lists this clonotype with a few counts. A read error is the likely source, as a far larger clone sits one nucleotide away. Written as DNA, the CDR3 is TGTGTCAGCAGCTTACAGGTGAACACTGAAGCTTTCTTT. Amino acids: CVSSLQVNTEAFF. This sequence joins TRBV7-9 and TRBJ1-1; weak D call: TRBD1 (5 bases). The CDR3 is 13 amino acids. Germline CDR1 SEHNR, CDR2 FQNEAQ (reference sequence). Combining the CDR3 with reference TRBV7-9 and TRBJ1-1 gives the whole variable domain DTGVSQNPRHKITKRGQNVTFRCDPISEHNRLYWYRQTLGQGPEFLTYFQNEAQLEKSRLLSDRFSAERPKGSFSTLEIQRTEQGDSAMYLCVSSLQVNTEAFFGQGTRLTVV.

This clonotype came up many times. The chain couples TRBV11-2 to TRBJ2-5; tentative D call: TRBD1 (5 bases). The CDR3 sequence is 15 residues long. Germline V gene sequence: CDR1 SGHAT, CDR2 FQNNGV. V dropped 1 base and J dropped 5 bases, with 14 bases sitting between them. The DNA of the CDR3 is TGTGCCAGCAGCTTAGGCCAGGGTTGGCGGGAGACCCAGTACTTC. Translating it yields CASSLGQGWRETQYF.

The V gene is TRBV9, the J gene TRBJ2-5, with TRBD1 as a possible D gene (6 bases). CDR3 length: 14 residues. In germline, CDR1 is SGDLS, CDR2 YYNGEE. Trimming took off 2 bases at V and 4 bases at J, with 12 bases between the two ends. The CDR3 protein is CASSVRGERETQYF. In DNA form, the CDR3 reads TGTGCCAGCAGCGTCAGGGGAGAGAGAGAGACCCAGTACTTC.